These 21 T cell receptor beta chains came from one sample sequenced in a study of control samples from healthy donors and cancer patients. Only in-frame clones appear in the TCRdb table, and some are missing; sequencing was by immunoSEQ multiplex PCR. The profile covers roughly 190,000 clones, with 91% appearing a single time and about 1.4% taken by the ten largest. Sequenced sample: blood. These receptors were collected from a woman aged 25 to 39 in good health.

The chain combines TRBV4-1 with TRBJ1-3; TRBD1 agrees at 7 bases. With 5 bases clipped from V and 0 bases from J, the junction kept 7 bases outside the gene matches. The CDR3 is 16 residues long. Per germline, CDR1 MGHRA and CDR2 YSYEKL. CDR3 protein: CASSSRDSSSGNTIYF. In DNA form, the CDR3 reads TGCGCCAGCAGCAGCCGGGACAGTTCCTCTGGAAACACCATATATTTT.

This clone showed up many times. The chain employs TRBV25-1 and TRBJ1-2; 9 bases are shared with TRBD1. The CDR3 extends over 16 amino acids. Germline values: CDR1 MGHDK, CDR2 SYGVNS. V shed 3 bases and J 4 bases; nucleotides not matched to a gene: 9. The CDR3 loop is CASSEGGTGQGYGYTF. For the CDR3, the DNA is TGTGCCAGCAGTGAGGGAGGGACAGGGCAGGGCTATGGCTACACCTTC.

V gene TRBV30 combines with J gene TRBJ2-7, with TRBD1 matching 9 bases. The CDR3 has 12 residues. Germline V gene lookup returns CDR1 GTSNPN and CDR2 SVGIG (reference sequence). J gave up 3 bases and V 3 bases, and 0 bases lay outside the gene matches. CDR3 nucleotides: TGTGCCTGGAGGGACAGGGGCTACGAGCAGTACTTC. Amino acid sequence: CAWRDRGYEQYF.

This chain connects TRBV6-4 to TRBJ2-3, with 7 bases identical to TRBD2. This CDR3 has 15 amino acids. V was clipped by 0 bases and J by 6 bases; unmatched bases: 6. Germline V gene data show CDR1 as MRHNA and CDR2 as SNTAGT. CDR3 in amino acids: CASSDSGLDLDTQYF. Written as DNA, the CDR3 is TGTGCCAGCAGTGACTCAGGACTAGACCTCGATACGCAGTATTTT.

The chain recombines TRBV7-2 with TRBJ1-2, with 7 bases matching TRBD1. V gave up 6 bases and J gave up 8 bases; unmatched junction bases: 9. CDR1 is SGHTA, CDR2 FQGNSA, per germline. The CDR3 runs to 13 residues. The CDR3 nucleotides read TGTGCCAGCAGAAAACAGGGGACTTACGGCTACACCTTC. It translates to CASRKQGTYGYTF.

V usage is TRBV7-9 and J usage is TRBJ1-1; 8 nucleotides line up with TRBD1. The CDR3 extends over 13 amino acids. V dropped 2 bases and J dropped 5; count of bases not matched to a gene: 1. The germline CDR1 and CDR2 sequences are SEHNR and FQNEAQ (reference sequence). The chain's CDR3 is CASSLQGATEAFF. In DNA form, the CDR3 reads TGTGCCAGCAGCTTACAGGGGGCAACTGAAGCTTTCTTT. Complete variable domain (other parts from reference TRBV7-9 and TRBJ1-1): DTGVSQNPRHKITKRGQNVTFRCDPISEHNRLYWYRQTLGQGPEFLTYFQNEAQLEKSRLLSDRFSAERPKGSFSTLEIQRTEQGDSAMYLCASSLQGATEAFFGQGTRLTVV.

CDR3 bases: TGTGCCAGCACCAACCAGGGAGATGGCTACACCTTC. Its translation is CASTNQGDGYTF. The chain couples TRBV7-8 to TRBJ1-2; D perhaps matches TRBD1 (5 bases). Trimming took 7 bases from V and 6 from J, leaving 12 bases between them. This CDR3 is 12 amino acids long. Germline V lookup: CDR1 SGHVS, CDR2 FQNEAQ.

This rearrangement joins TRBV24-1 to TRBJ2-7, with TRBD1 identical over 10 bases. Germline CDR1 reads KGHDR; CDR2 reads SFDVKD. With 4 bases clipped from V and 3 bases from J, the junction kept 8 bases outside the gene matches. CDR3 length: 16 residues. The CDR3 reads CATSDPTGTGVYEQYF. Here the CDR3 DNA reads TGTGCCACCAGTGACCCTACCGGGACAGGGGTCTACGAGCAGTACTTC.

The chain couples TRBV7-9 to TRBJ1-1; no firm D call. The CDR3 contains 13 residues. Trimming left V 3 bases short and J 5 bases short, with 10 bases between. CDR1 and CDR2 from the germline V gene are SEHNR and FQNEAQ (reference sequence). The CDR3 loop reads CASSFREGTEAFF. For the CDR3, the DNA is TGTGCCAGCAGCTTTCGGGAGGGAACTGAAGCTTTCTTT.

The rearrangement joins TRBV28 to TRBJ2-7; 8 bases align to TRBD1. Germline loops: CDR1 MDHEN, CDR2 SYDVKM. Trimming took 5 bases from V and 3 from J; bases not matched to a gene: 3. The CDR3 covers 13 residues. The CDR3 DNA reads TGTGCCAGCAGTCCGGACAGGGTCTACGAGCAGTACTTC. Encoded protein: CASSPDRVYEQYF.

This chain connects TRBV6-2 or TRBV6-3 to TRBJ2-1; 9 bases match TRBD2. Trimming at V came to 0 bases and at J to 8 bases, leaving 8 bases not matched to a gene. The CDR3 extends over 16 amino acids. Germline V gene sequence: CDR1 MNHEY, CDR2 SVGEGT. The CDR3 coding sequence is TGTGCCAGCAGTTACTCGATGCGGGGGGGCCGGGATGAGCAGTTCTTC. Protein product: CASSYSMRGGRDEQFF.

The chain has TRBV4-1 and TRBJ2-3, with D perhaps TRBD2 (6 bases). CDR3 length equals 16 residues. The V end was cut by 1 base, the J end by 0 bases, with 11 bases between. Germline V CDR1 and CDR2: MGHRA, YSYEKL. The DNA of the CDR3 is TGCGCCAGCAGCCAAGGGTGGGGGACTAGCACAGATACGCAGTATTTT. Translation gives CASSQGWGTSTDTQYF.

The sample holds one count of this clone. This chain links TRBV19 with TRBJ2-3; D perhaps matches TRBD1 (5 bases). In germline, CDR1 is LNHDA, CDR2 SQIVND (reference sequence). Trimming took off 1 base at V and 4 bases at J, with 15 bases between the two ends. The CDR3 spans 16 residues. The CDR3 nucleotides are TGTGCCAGTAGTATAGGGGCGCAGGGTCTCCCAGATACGCAGTATTTT. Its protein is CASSIGAQGLPDTQYF.

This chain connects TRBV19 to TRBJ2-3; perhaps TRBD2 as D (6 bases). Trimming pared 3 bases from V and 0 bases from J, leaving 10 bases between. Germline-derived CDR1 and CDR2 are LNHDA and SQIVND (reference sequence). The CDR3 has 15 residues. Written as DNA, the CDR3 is TGTGCCAGTAGTATGGGAGGACAAAGCACAGATACGCAGTATTTT. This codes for CASSMGGQSTDTQYF. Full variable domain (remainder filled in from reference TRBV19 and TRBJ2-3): DGGITQSPKYLFRKEGQNVTLSCEQNLNHDAMYWYRQDPGQGLRLIYYSQIVNDFQKGDIAEGYSVSREKKESFPLTVTSAQKNPTAFYLCASSMGGQSTDTQYFGPGTRLTVL.

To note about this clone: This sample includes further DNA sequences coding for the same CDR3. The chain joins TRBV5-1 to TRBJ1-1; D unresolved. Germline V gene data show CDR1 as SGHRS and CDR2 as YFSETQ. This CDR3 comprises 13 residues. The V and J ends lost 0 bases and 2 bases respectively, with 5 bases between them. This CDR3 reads CASSLVVNTEAFF. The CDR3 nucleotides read TGCGCCAGCAGCTTGGTTGTAAACACTGAAGCTTTCTTT.

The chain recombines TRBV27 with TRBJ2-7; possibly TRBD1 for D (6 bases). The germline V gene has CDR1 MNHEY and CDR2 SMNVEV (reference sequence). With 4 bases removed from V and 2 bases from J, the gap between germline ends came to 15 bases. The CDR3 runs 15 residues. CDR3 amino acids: CASSSSAGVTYEQYF. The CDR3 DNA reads TGTGCCAGCAGTTCATCGGCAGGGGTCACCTACGAGCAGTACTTC.

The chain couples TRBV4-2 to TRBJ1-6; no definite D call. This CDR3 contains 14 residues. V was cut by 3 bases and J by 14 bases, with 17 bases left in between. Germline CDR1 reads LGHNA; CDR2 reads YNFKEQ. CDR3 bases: TGTGCCAGCAGCCAGCCCGAATCGGGTTCTACCCTCCACTTT. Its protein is CASSQPESGSTLHF.

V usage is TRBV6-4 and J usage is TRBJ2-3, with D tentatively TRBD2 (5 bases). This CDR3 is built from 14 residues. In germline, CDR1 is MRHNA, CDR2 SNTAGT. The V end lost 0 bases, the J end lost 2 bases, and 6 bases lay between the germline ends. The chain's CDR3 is CASSDSTNTDTQYF. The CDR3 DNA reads TGTGCCAGCAGTGACTCGACTAACACAGATACGCAGTATTTT.

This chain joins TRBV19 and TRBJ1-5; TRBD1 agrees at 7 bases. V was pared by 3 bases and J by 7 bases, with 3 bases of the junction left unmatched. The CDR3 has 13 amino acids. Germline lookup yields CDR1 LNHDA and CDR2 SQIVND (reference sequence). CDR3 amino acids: CASSIGTVQPQHF. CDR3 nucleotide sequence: TGTGCCAGTAGTATTGGGACAGTGCAGCCCCAGCATTTT.

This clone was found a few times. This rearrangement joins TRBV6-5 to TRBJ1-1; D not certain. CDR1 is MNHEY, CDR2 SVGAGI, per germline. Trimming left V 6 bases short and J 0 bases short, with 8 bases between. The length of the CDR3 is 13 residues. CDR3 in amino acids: CASRHQMNTEAFF. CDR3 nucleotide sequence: TGTGCCAGCAGGCACCAAATGAACACTGAAGCTTTCTTT.

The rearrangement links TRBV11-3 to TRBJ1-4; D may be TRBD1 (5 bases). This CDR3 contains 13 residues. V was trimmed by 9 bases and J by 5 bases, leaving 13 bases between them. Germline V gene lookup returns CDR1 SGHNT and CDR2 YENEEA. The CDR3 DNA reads TGTGCCAGTATCAGGGCCATCAATGAAAAACTGTTTTTT. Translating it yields CASIRAINEKLFF.